The rows below give T cell receptor beta chains drawn from one sample of a study of T-cell reconstitution after alpha-beta-depleted transplantation in children. TCRdb reprocessed the PCR reads via MiXCR and lists one record per CDR3 protein. There are 600,000 to 700,000 distinct CDR3 sequences in the sample; around 13% occur only once, and around 0.79% lies in the top ten. This sample comprised PBMCs, obtained before TCRalphabeta/CD19-depleted stem cell transplant. The receptors come from a girl aged 2 to 9 with congenital amegakaryocytic thrombocytopenia, due to receive a stem cell transplant. Both conserved end residues are part of each CDR3. A D gene is named only where the DNA matches it firmly.

TRBV4-1	TRBJ2-1	-	CASSQRTPYNEQFF
TRBV10-2	TRBJ2-2	-	CASSESLTGELFF
TRBV20-1	TRBJ1-5	-	CSARRWAGAVSNQPQHF
TRBV12-3/TRBV12-4	TRBJ2-3	-	CASSNYREPTDTQYF
TRBV7-7	TRBJ2-3	TRBD2	CASSQTSRSTDTQYF
TRBV28	TRBJ1-5	-	CASGAMGVWNQPQHF
TRBV5-1	TRBJ2-1	TRBD2	CASSQQSSGREVSYNEQFF
TRBV5-1	TRBJ2-7	-	CASSPSPGQASYEQYF
TRBV6-1	TRBJ1-6	-	CASSDRGRPNSPLHF
TRBV12-3/TRBV12-4	TRBJ1-2	-	CAIARSGIGGYTF
TRBV6-1	TRBJ2-7	-	CASRDLYEQYF
TRBV5-1	TRBJ2-1	-	CASSLERLNEQFF
TRBV6-5	TRBJ2-5	-	CASSYSRRGGTQYF
TRBV7-3	TRBJ2-1	TRBD2	CASSSGGSYNEQFF
TRBV12-3/TRBV12-4	TRBJ2-7	-	CASSPSIPGFYEQYF
TRBV21-1	TRBJ1-1	-	CASSKDWIRSTEAFF
TRBV20-1	TRBJ2-7	TRBD2	CSARGGLAGLGYEQYF
TRBV30	TRBJ1-1	-	CAWRRDPTEAFF
TRBV12-3/TRBV12-4	TRBJ2-1	-	CASTVGGMQFF
TRBV20-1	TRBJ2-3	-	CSVRAGFLTANFLTDTQYF
TRBV2	TRBJ2-3	TRBD2	CASSGLAGGADTQYF
TRBV5-1	TRBJ1-1	-	CASSLYTSDTEAFF
TRBV20-1	TRBJ2-1	-	CSARGRVGNEQFF
TRBV20-1	TRBJ1-4	-	CSARDYGGLGEKLFF
TRBV5-1	TRBJ2-1	TRBD2	CASSSPPSGNNEQFF
TRBV6-1	TRBJ2-7	-	CASSEQDLTSYEQYF
TRBV28	TRBJ2-3	-	CASSTVPSTDTQYF
TRBV27	TRBJ1-1	-	CASSLTFGSTVEAFF
TRBV2	TRBJ2-7	-	CASSQKAAGWTYEQYF
TRBV11-1	TRBJ2-7	TRBD2	CASSSTPGTRLSRSSYEQYF
TRBV5-1	TRBJ2-7	-	CASSVDGYEQYF
TRBV20-1	TRBJ2-5	TRBD2	CSALAEETQYF
TRBV20-1	TRBJ1-2	-	CSASDGDYGYTF
TRBV20-1	TRBJ2-1	-	CSARSLISYNEQFF
TRBV12-3/TRBV12-4	TRBJ2-2	-	CASKGSGELFF
TRBV12-3/TRBV12-4	TRBJ2-7	TRBD2	CASSFSGSGDEQYF
TRBV19	TRBJ2-1	TRBD1	CASNIADRGSYNEQFF
TRBV20-1	TRBJ1-3	-	CSAISDWSSGNTIYF
TRBV12-3/TRBV12-4	TRBJ2-1	-	CASSLLGRDEQFF
TRBV10-3	TRBJ2-1	TRBD2	CATVSGSPYNEQFF
TRBV20-1	TRBJ1-5	TRBD1	CCASSPGQGFINQPQHF
TRBV5-1	TRBJ2-7	TRBD2	CASSLLAGSYEQYF